These T cell receptor beta chains were read from a single sample in a study of tumor-infiltrating lymphocytes in localized non-small cell lung cancer. Sequencing was performed with immunoSEQ multiplex PCR; in TCRdb, only in-frame clones are kept and a portion is missing. The repertoire holds some 14,000 clones, with approximately 74% as singletons. Sample: uninvolved lung tissue not adjacent to the tumor. The source is a human donor with non-small cell lung cancer. Both conserved end residues are part of each CDR3. A D gene is named only where the DNA matches it firmly. Only some rows state a clone size, as once, few, many or a class for expanded clones.

clone size | J gene | D gene | V gene | CDR3 protein | CDR3 DNA
NA | TRBJ1-4 | NA | TRBV9 | CASSALGGRGDEKLFF | TGTGCCAGCAGCGCCCTAGGAGGGCGGGGGGATGAAAAACTGTTTTTT
NA | TRBJ1-4 | NA | TRBV30 | CACEGTNEKLFF | TGTGCCTGTGAGGGAACTAATGAAAAACTGTTTTTT
NA | TRBJ1-2 | NA | TRBV2 | CASSEALQAAQGGYTF | TGTGCCAGCAGTGAAGCGCTCCAGGCAGCCCAAGGAGGCTACACCTTC
NA | TRBJ1-5 | NA | TRBV7-2 | CASSKSRGPQPQHF | TGTGCCAGCAGCAAAAGTAGGGGCCCTCAGCCCCAGCATTTT
medium-sized | TRBJ2-5 | NA | TRBV7-6 | CASSFPQETQYF | TGTGCCAGCAGCTTTCCCCAGGAGACCCAGTACTTC
NA | TRBJ1-6 | NA | TRBV7-2 | CASSLDLGVGSPLHF | TGTGCCAGCAGCTTAGATCTCGGGGTGGGTTCACCCCTCCACTTT
NA | TRBJ2-4 | NA | TRBV19 | CASALVGRNIQYF | TGTGCCAGTGCTCTCGTTGGGAGAAACATTCAGTACTTC
once | TRBJ2-3 | TRBD2 | TRBV28 | CASRRLAGADTQYF | TGTGCCAGCAGGCGACTAGCGGGAGCAGATACGCAGTATTTT
NA | TRBJ1-1 | NA | TRBV10-2 | CASSFGNTEAFF | TGCGCCAGCAGTTTCGGGAACACTGAAGCTTTCTTT
NA | TRBJ2-3 | NA | TRBV6-5 | CASSYAVGDTQYF | TGTGCCAGCAGTTACGCAGTTGGAGATACGCAGTATTTT
NA | TRBJ1-5 | NA | TRBV6-1 | CASSEASGEAGQPQHF | TGTGCCAGCAGTGAAGCGTCCGGGGAAGCAGGTCAGCCCCAGCATTTT
NA | TRBJ1-1 | NA | TRBV19 | CASIDVTGGFTEAFF | TGTGCCAGTATCGACGTGACCGGGGGATTCACTGAAGCTTTCTTT
NA | TRBJ1-2 | NA | TRBV6-4 | CASSDAPGVDGYTF | TGTGCCAGCAGTGACGCCCCGGGGGTGGATGGCTACACCTTC
NA | TRBJ1-1 | NA | TRBV19 | CASSISGEVTEAFF | TGTGCCAGTAGTATCAGTGGGGAAGTCACTGAAGCTTTCTTT
NA | TRBJ2-7 | NA | TRBV6-1 | CASSEEGRLYEQYF | TGTGCCAGCAGTGAAGAGGGCAGATTATACGAGCAGTACTTC
NA | TRBJ2-2 | NA | TRBV5-8 | CASSLDGLNTGELFF | TGTGCCAGCAGCTTGGACGGTTTAAACACCGGGGAGCTGTTTTTT
NA | TRBJ1-1 | NA | TRBV27 | CASGGVNTEAFF | TGTGCCAGCGGAGGGGTTAACACTGAAGCTTTCTTT
NA | TRBJ2-5 | NA | TRBV20-1 | CSADRQETQYF | TGCAGTGCAGACCGACAAGAGACCCAGTACTTC
NA | TRBJ2-5 | TRBD1 | TRBV5-1 | CASSEGTGRQETQYF | TGCGCCAGCAGCGAGGGGACAGGGAGGCAAGAGACCCAGTACTTC
few | TRBJ2-7 | NA | TRBV25-1 | CASSWSYEQYF | TGTGCCAGCAGTTGGAGCTACGAGCAGTACTTC
NA | TRBJ2-7 | NA | TRBV25-1 | CASSEFGSSYEQYF | TGTGCCAGCAGTGAATTTGGCAGCTCCTACGAGCAGTACTTC
NA | TRBJ1-3 | TRBD1 | TRBV9 | CASSVGQGDGNTIYF | TGTGCCAGCAGCGTAGGACAGGGAGATGGAAACACCATATATTTT
NA | TRBJ2-3 | NA | TRBV7-2 | CASSLGSSTDTQYF | TGTGCCAGCAGCTTAGGATCTAGCACAGATACGCAGTATTTT
few | TRBJ1-5 | NA | TRBV11-3 | CASSLFQDQPQHF | TGTGCCAGCAGCTTATTTCAGGATCAGCCCCAGCATTTT
NA | TRBJ1-2 | TRBD1 | TRBV19 | CASGTGSYIGYTF | TGTGCCAGTGGGACAGGTTCCTATATTGGCTACACCTTC
NA | TRBJ2-7 | TRBD2 | TRBV9 | CASSVAAGGNYEQYF | TGTGCCAGCAGCGTAGCAGCGGGGGGAAACTACGAGCAGTACTTC
NA | TRBJ2-7 | NA | TRBV29-1 | CSVPGAGSYEQYF | TGCAGCGTTCCTGGTGCTGGGAGTTACGAGCAGTACTTC
NA | TRBJ2-7 | NA | TRBV19 | CASTGGPGATYEQYF | TGTGCCAGTACCGGGGGGCCGGGGGCAACCTACGAGCAGTACTTC
NA | TRBJ2-1 | NA | TRBV5-8 | CASSRASSYNEQFF | TGTGCCAGCAGCCGAGCTAGTTCCTACAATGAGCAGTTCTTC
NA | TRBJ2-2 | TRBD2 | TRBV5-1 | CASSQIGLAGTGELFF | TGCGCCAGCAGCCAAATAGGACTAGCGGGAACAGGGGAGCTGTTTTTT
NA | TRBJ1-4 | NA | TRBV5-8 | CASSEGPRRKLFF | TGTGCCAGCAGCGAGGGACCCAGACGAAAACTGTTTTTT
NA | TRBJ1-2 | TRBD1 | TRBV11-3 | CASSRGTGGGYGYTF | TGTGCCAGCAGCCGAGGGACAGGGGGCGGATATGGCTACACCTTC
NA | TRBJ2-1 | NA | TRBV5-1 | CASSFFVNEQFF | TGCGCCAGCAGCTTTTTCGTTAATGAGCAGTTCTTC
NA | TRBJ1-2 | NA | TRBV9 | CASSTSSLYGYTF | TGTGCCAGCAGCACCAGTTCCCTCTATGGCTACACCTTC
NA | TRBJ1-1 | TRBD1 | TRBV27 | CASSSLLPGQGPNTEAFF | TGTGCCAGCAGCTCATTACTGCCCGGACAGGGCCCGAACACTGAAGCTTTCTTT
NA | TRBJ2-1 | NA | TRBV10-3 | CAIGRGDSYNEQFF | TGTGCCATCGGTAGGGGGGATTCCTACAATGAGCAGTTCTTC
NA | TRBJ1-5 | NA | TRBV27 | CAVQGGLGNQPQHF | TGTGCCGTACAAGGAGGGTTGGGCAATCAGCCCCAGCATTTT
NA | TRBJ1-1 | NA | TRBV30 | CAWDVTLNTEAFF | TGTGCCTGGGACGTCACATTGAACACTGAAGCTTTCTTT
NA | TRBJ1-2 | NA | TRBV2 | CASSGALNDHYGYTF | TGTGCCAGCAGTGGGGCCCTTAACGACCATTATGGCTACACCTTC
NA | TRBJ2-7 | TRBD1 | TRBV5-1 | CASNPGQGALFYEQYF | TGCGCCAGCAACCCCGGACAGGGGGCTTTATTCTACGAGCAGTACTTC
few | TRBJ1-1 | NA | TRBV2 | CASSERGWNTEAFF | TGTGCCAGCAGTGAGAGGGGTTGGAACACTGAAGCTTTCTTT
NA | TRBJ2-1 | TRBD2 | TRBV30 | CAWTPRDYQWVHEQFF | TGTGCCTGGACCCCCCGGGACTACCAATGGGTCCATGAGCAGTTCTTC
NA | TRBJ2-7 | TRBD1 | TRBV27 | CASSPTIDRGPSTFF | TGTGCCAGCAGTCCAACTATTGACAGGGGCCCATCTACGTTCTTC
NA | TRBJ1-2 | TRBD1 | TRBV9 | CASSPTTGDYGYTF | TGTGCCAGCAGCCCCACGACAGGGGACTATGGCTACACCTTC